Presented here are 16 T cell receptor beta chains from one specimen sequenced in a study of blood T cells in healthy people across ages. A second PCR of 7 to 11 cycles used a sample-barcoded 5' primer and a J-beta primer mix. TCRdb recomputed calls from the 5' RACE reads with MiXCR, one row per CDR3 protein. Here the sample spans approximately 800,000 distinct CDR3 sequences, 20% to 30% being singletons. This sample also appeared in a second study, on T cells of mothers and their children.

Sequencing input: blood. These receptors were collected from a boy under 18 in good health.

The chain's CDR3 is CSARGFDRDQPQHF. The CDR3, as DNA: TGCAGTGCTAGGGGGTTCGACAGGGATCAGCCCCAGCATTTT. V and J are TRBV20-1 and TRBJ1-5, with TRBD1 matching 7 bases. Germline V CDR1 and CDR2: DFQATT, SNEGSKA (reference sequence). With V trimmed by 3 bases and J by 5 bases, 7 bases remained unmatched. The CDR3 contains 14 residues.

This chain uses TRBV15 with TRBJ1-4; D is perhaps TRBD1 (6 bases). CDR1 and CDR2 (germline): LNHNV, YYDKDF (reference sequence). The CDR3 runs 16 residues. V was cut by 5 bases and J by 8 bases, with 21 bases left in between. The CDR3 sequence: CATSGVRDKQGEKLFF. The CDR3 DNA sequence: TGTGCCACCAGCGGCGTGAGGGACAAACAGGGAGAAAAACTGTTTTTT.

This clonotype was seen a single time. The gene calls are TRBV7-9 and TRBJ1-6, with D unresolved. Germline V lookup: CDR1 SEHNR, CDR2 FQNEAQ (reference sequence). The CDR3 spans 16 residues. V lost 0 bases and J 7 bases, leaving 13 bases between the germline ends. The CDR3 loop is CASSLAGSQWNSPLHF. The CDR3 DNA follows: TGTGCCAGCAGCTTAGCGGGCTCCCAGTGGAATTCACCCCTCCACTTT.

The chain couples TRBV14 to TRBJ2-5, with D perhaps given as TRBD1 or TRBD2 (5 bases each). CDR3 length: 12 residues. V was trimmed by 1 base and J by 8 bases, leaving 8 bases between them. Germline CDR1 is SGHDN and CDR2 is FVKESK. In DNA form, the CDR3 reads TGTGCCAGCAGCCAAGGGGACGTAACCCAGTACTTC. Encoded protein: CASSQGDVTQYF.

The chain couples TRBV10-2 to TRBJ2-5; TRBD2 agrees at 7 bases. Germline lookup yields CDR1 WSHSY and CDR2 SAAADI. V lost 11 bases and J lost 3; bases outside the gene matches: 9. This CDR3 is built from 13 residues. CDR3 residues: CAAGWTREETQYF. DNA for the CDR3: TGCGCCGCGGGGTGGACTAGGGAAGAGACCCAGTACTTC.

J is TRBJ1-6 and V is TRBV5-1; 8 bases match TRBD1. Trimming at V came to 4 bases and at J to 7 bases, leaving 10 bases not matched to a gene. Looked up from germline, CDR1 is SGHRS and CDR2 is YFSETQ. The CDR3 totals 16 residues. CDR3 sequence reads: CASSDHRTGQNSPLHF. CDR3 bases: TGCGCCAGCAGCGATCACAGGACAGGGCAAAATTCACCCCTCCACTTT.

Notes on this clonotype: A much larger clonotype is one base distant, so this may be a read error. The V gene is TRBV5-1, the J gene TRBJ2-6; no clear D gene. The CDR3 length is 14 residues. The V and J ends lost 0 bases and 2 bases respectively, with 3 bases between them. CDR1 SGHRS and CDR2 YFSETQ come from the germline V gene. DNA of the CDR3: TGCGCCAGCAGCTTGGACGCTGGGGCCAACGTCCTGACTTTC. The encoded protein is CASSLDAGANVLTF.

The gene calls are TRBV5-1 and TRBJ1-2; D is undetermined. This CDR3 is 11 amino acids long. V was clipped by 7 bases and J by 3 bases, with 7 bases between them. Per germline, CDR1 SGHRS and CDR2 YFSETQ. The CDR3: CASHEDYGYTF. CDR3 in DNA: TGCGCCAGCCATGAAGACTATGGCTACACCTTC.

The chain links TRBV14 to TRBJ2-5; the D gene is possibly TRBD1 (5 bases). The J call may be mistaken, given a closer DNA end match to TRBJ2-7. This CDR3 spans 15 amino acids. Germline values: CDR1 SGHDN, CDR2 FVKESK. CDR3 coding DNA: TGTGCCAGCAGCCAAGGGTGGGGCCGCACCTACGAGCAGTACTTC. It encodes CASSQGWGRTYEQYF.

This clonotype was observed a handful of times. This chain uses TRBV12-3 or TRBV12-4 with TRBJ2-7, with D possibly TRBD2 on 7 matching bases. This CDR3 contains 14 residues. V was pared by 0 bases and J by 7 bases, with 13 bases between. This chain's CDR3 is CASSLAGGGHEQYF. The CDR3 DNA follows: TGTGCCAGCAGTTTAGCTGGGGGGGGGCATGAGCAGTACTTC.

This clonotype was seen a few times. The gene calls are TRBV6-5 and TRBJ2-1, with unresolved D. V lost 0 bases and J 7 bases, leaving 16 bases between the germline ends. The length of the CDR3 is 16 residues. Germline CDR1 MNHEY, CDR2 SVGAGI. In DNA, the CDR3 is TGTGCCAGCAGTTACTCGACTCCAATTATGATGAATGAGCAGTTCTTC. Protein: CASSYSTPIMMNEQFF.

This chain uses TRBV3-1 with TRBJ2-1, with TRBD1 identical over 9 bases. The ends lost 4 bases at V and 5 bases at J; junction bases unmatched: 3. Germline V gives CDR1 LGHDT, CDR2 YNNKEL (reference sequence). The CDR3 extends over 14 amino acids. The CDR3: CASSRTGANNEQFF. CDR3 DNA: TGTGCCAGCAGCCGGACAGGGGCCAACAATGAGCAGTTCTTC.

This clonotype came up a few times. The V gene is TRBV7-3, the J gene TRBJ2-7, with TRBD2 as a possible D gene (7 bases). V dropped 2 bases and J dropped 6 bases, with 17 bases sitting between them. Germline V CDR1 and CDR2: SGHTA, FQGTGA. CDR3 length: 15 amino acids. CDR3 residues: CASSLWGGADAEQYF. CDR3 DNA sequence: TGTGCCAGCAGCTTATGGGGGGGGGCCGATGCCGAGCAGTACTTC.

The genes are TRBV20-1 and TRBJ1-4; D not resolved. The CDR3 is made up of 13 amino acids. V was trimmed by 6 bases and J by 0 bases, leaving 8 bases between them. Germline V lookup: CDR1 DFQATT, CDR2 SNEGSKA (reference sequence). The CDR3 sequence: CSALRATNEKLFF. CDR3 DNA: TGCAGTGCCCTACGGGCAACTAATGAAAAACTGTTTTTT.

This clonotype was counted a few times. The V gene is TRBV5-1, the J gene TRBJ2-4; D is ambiguous. The V gene lost 4 bases and the J gene lost 0 bases, with 8 bases spanning the gap. There are 14 residues in the CDR3. Germline CDR1 is SGHRS and CDR2 is YFSETQ. The CDR3 sequence is CASSRTLAKNIQYF. CDR3 coding DNA: TGCGCCAGCAGCCGTACTCTAGCCAAAAACATTCAGTACTTC.

This clonotype was seen more than once but under ten times. The V and J genes are TRBV5-1 and TRBJ2-1; no reliable D call. CDR3 length equals 13 residues. Germline values: CDR1 SGHRS, CDR2 YFSETQ. Between the trimmed V and J ends, which lost 1 base and 8 bases, there was a span of 10 bases. The CDR3 DNA reads TGCGCCAGCAGCTTGTTGTCAAGGGATGAGCAGTTCTTC. It translates to CASSLLSRDEQFF.